These 11 T cell receptor beta chains were sequenced from one sample in a study of blood T cell repertoires in COVID-19. Clones were read by immunoSEQ multiplex PCR, and TCRdb kept only the in-frame ones, dropping some. The table includes about 530,000 clones, approximately 91% detected once. Material: peripheral blood. All receptors come from a woman aged 45-60 years with COVID-19, enrolled during active disease.

The genes are TRBV30 and TRBJ1-1; unclear D gene. Germline V lookup: CDR1 GTSNPN, CDR2 SVGIG (reference sequence). Trimming left V 3 bases short and J 6 bases short, with 14 bases between. CDR3 length equals 13 residues. The CDR3 bases are TGTGCCTGGAGGTACAGTGGCTCATCTGAAGCTTTCTTT. This gives the protein CAWRYSGSSEAFF. Full variable domain (outside the CDR3, taken from reference TRBV30 and TRBJ1-1): SQTIHQWPATLVQPVGSPLSLECTVEGTSNPNLYWYRQAAGRGLQLLFYSVGIGQISSEVPQNLSASRPQDRQFILSSKKLLLSDSGFYLCAWRYSGSSEAFFGQGTRLTVV.

CDR3 DNA sequence: TGCGCCAGCAGCCGAATGGGGCGTGGGAACACTGAAGCTTTCTTT. Amino acids: CASSRMGRGNTEAFF. The rearrangement links TRBV5-1 to TRBJ1-1, with a weak D call TRBD1 (5 bases). Germline assignment: CDR1 SGHRS and CDR2 YFSETQ. The CDR3 totals 15 residues. V dropped 4 bases and J dropped 1 base, with 14 bases sitting between them.

This clone came up a few times. The chain is built from TRBV4-1 and TRBJ1-5; no reliable D call. The germline gives CDR1 MGHRA, CDR2 YSYEKL. Trimming left V 0 bases short and J 2 bases short, with 14 bases between. This CDR3 comprises 17 residues. CDR3 in amino acids: CASSQEAAVNGNQPQHF. The CDR3 region has the DNA TGCGCCAGCAGCCAAGAGGCCGCAGTTAATGGCAATCAGCCCCAGCATTTT.

The chain's CDR3 is CASRGGTQYF. For the CDR3, the DNA is TGTGCCAGCAGAGGCGGCACGCAGTATTTT. The chain joins TRBV27 to TRBJ2-3; D call uncertain. The germline V gene encodes CDR1 MNHEY and CDR2 SMNVEV (reference sequence). The V end was cut by 6 bases, the J end by 9 bases, with 7 bases between. The CDR3 consists of 10 residues.

The chain is built from TRBV4-1 and TRBJ1-2; the D gene is possibly TRBD1 (6 bases). The CDR3 covers 15 residues. Germline V gene lookup returns CDR1 MGHRA and CDR2 YSYEKL. Trimming took 7 bases from V and 0 from J, leaving 15 bases between them. The CDR3 DNA sequence: TGCGCCAGCAACAGGGATGGTACCACTAACTATGGCTACACCTTC. Translated: CASNRDGTTNYGYTF.

This clone was seen only a few times. The chain recombines TRBV5-4 with TRBJ2-3; possible D gene TRBD1, 5 bases. This CDR3 region has 13 residues. CDR1 and CDR2 (germline): SGHNT, YYREEE (reference sequence). V was clipped by 5 bases and J by 6 bases, with 13 bases between them. CDR3 nucleotide sequence: TGTGCCAGCAGGATGCAGGGTTCTGATACGCAGTATTTT. It encodes CASRMQGSDTQYF.

This sequence joins TRBV7-9 and TRBJ2-1; 7 bases fit TRBD2. The germline gives CDR1 SEHNR, CDR2 FQNEAQ (reference sequence). The CDR3 loop spans 17 amino acids. V lost 1 base and J lost 2; bases outside the gene matches: 8. The CDR3 DNA reads TGTGCCAGCAGCTTAGTGGGCGGGGGAAATACCTACAATGAGCAGTTCTTC. Translation gives CASSLVGGGNTYNEQFF.

The chain combines TRBV3-1 (or the pseudogene TRBV3-2) with TRBJ2-7, with D perhaps matching TRBD1 (6 bases). Germline CDR1 and CDR2: LGHDT and YNNKEL (reference sequence). CDR3 length equals 13 residues. Trimming left V 4 bases short and J 6 bases short, with 13 bases between. CDR3 in DNA: TGTGCCAGCAGCCTGAGGGGGAAACTCGAGCAGTACTTC. This sequence encodes CASSLRGKLEQYF.

The chain joins TRBV9 to TRBJ1-3; D possibly corresponds to TRBD1 (5 bases). V was clipped by 5 bases and J by 0 bases, with 12 bases between them. The CDR3 is 15 residues long. Germline V gene data show CDR1 as SGDLS and CDR2 as YYNGEE. The CDR3 DNA reads TGTGCCAGCAGTCCGGGACTCGTCTCTGGAAACACCATATATTTT. It translates to CASSPGLVSGNTIYF. Supplemented by reference TRBV9 and TRBJ1-3, the full variable domain reads DSGVTQTPKHLITATGQRVTLRCSPRSGDLSVYWYQQSLDQGLQFLIQYYNGEERAKGNILERFSAQQFPDLHSELNLSSLELGDSALYFCASSPGLVSGNTIYFGEGSWLTVV.

This clone was found a few times. The V gene is TRBV19, the J gene TRBJ1-5, with unresolved D. The length of the CDR3 is 14 residues. CDR1 is LNHDA and CDR2 is SQIVND in the germline V gene (reference sequence). Trimming took off 1 base at V and 4 bases at J, with 8 bases between the two ends. This chain's CDR3 is CASSIGNRNQPQHF. The CDR3 nucleotides read TGTGCCAGTAGTATAGGGAACAGAAATCAGCCCCAGCATTTT.

This clone was observed a single time. The J gene is TRBJ1-2, the V gene TRBV21-1. TRBV21-1 is shown as a pseudogene. The CDR3 totals 20 residues. CDR3 amino acids: CASSKVPIYGGGRGADGYTF. The CDR3 DNA follows: TGTGCCAGCAGCAAAGTTCCTATTTATGGGGGAGGGAGAGGGGCGGATGGCTACACCTTC.